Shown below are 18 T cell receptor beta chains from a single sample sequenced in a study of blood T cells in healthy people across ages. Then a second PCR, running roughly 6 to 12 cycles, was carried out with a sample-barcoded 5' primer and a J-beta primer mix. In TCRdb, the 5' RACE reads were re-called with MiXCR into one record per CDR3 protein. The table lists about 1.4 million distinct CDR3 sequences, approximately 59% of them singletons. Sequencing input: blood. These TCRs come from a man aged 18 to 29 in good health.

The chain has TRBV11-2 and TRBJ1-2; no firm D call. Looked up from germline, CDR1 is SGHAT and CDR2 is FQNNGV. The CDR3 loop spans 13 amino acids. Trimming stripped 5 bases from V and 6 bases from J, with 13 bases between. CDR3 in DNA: TGTGCCAGCAGCACACGCGGGAGGGATGGCTACACCTTC. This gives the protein CASSTRGRDGYTF.

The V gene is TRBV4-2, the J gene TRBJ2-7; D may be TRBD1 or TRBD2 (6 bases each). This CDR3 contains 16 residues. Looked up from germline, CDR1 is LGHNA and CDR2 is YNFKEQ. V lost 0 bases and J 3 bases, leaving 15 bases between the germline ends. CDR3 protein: CASSQEVRGPFYEQYF. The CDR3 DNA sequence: TGTGCCAGCAGCCAAGAGGTCCGGGGGCCCTTCTACGAGCAGTACTTC.

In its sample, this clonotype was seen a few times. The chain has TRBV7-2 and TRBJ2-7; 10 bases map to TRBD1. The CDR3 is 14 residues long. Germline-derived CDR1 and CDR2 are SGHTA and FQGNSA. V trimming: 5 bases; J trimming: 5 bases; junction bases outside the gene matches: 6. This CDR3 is CASSPTGGFHEQYF. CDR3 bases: TGTGCCAGCAGCCCGACAGGGGGCTTCCACGAGCAGTACTTC. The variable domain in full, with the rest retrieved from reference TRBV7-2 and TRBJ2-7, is GAGVSQSPSNKVTEKGKDVELRCDPISGHTALYWYRQSLGQGLEFLIYFQGNSAPDKSGLPSDRFSAERTGGSVSTLTIQRTQQEDSAVYLCASSPTGGFHEQYFGPGTRLTVT.

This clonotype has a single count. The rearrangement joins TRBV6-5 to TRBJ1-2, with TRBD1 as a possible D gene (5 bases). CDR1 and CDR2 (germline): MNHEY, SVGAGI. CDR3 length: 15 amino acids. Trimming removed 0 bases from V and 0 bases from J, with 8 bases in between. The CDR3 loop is CASSYSMTANYGYTF. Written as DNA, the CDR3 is TGTGCCAGCAGTTACTCGATGACAGCTAACTATGGCTACACCTTC.

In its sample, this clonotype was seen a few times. CDR3 nucleotide sequence: TGTGCCAGCAGTGAACCCGGACACCCGTTGCAAGAGACCCAGTACTTC. It codes for CASSEPGHPLQETQYF. V and J are TRBV25-1 and TRBJ2-5, with a weak D call TRBD1 (5 bases). The CDR3 length is 16 residues. The ends were cut back, 2 bases at V and 2 bases at J, with 15 bases in the middle. CDR1 and CDR2 (germline): MGHDK, SYGVNS.

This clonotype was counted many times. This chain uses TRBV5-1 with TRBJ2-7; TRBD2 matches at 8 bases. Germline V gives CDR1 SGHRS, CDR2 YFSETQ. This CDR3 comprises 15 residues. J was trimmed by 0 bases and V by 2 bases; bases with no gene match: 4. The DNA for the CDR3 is TGCGCCAGCAGCTTAACTAGCGGTGTCTCCTACGAGCAGTACTTC. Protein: CASSLTSGVSYEQYF.

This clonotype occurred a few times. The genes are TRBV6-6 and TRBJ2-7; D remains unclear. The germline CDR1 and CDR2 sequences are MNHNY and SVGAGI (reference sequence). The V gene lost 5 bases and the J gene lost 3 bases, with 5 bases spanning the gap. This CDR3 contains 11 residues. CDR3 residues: CASSDVYEQYF. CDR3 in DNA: TGTGCCAGCAGTGACGTCTACGAGCAGTACTTC.

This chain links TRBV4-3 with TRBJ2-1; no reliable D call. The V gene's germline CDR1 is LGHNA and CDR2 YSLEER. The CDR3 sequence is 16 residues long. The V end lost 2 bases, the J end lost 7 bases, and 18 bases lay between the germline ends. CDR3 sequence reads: CASSQNGLEPKNEQFF. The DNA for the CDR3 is TGCGCCAGCAGCCAAAACGGCCTCGAGCCCAAAAATGAGCAGTTCTTC.

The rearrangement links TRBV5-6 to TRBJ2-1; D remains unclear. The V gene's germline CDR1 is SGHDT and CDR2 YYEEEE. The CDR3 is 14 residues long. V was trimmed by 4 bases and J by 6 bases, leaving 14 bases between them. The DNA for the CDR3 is TGTGCCAGCAGCCCTAGTCCGGGCTCCAATGAGCAGTTCTTC. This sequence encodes CASSPSPGSNEQFF.

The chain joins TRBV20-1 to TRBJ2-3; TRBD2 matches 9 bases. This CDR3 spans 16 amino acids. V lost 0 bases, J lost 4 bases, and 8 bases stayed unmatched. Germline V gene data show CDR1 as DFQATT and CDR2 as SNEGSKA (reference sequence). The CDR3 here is CSARDGGGGEADTQYF. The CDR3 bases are TGCAGTGCTAGAGATGGTGGCGGGGGGGAGGCAGATACGCAGTATTTT.

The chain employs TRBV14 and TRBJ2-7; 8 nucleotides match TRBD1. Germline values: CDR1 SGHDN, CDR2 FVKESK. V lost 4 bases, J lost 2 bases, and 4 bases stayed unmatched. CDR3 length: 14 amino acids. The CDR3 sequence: CASSRQGFAYEQYF. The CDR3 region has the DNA TGTGCCAGCAGCCGACAGGGGTTTGCCTACGAGCAGTACTTC.

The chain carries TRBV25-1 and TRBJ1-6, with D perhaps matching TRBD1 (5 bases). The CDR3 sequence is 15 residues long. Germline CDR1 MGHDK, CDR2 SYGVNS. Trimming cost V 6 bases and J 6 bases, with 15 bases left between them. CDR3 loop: CASSDVDSLNSPLHF. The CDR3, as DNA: TGTGCCAGCAGCGATGTTGACAGCCTTAATTCACCCCTCCACTTT.

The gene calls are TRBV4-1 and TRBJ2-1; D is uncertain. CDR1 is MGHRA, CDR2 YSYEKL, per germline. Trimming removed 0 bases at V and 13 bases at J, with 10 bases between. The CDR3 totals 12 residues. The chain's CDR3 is CASSQDALTQFF. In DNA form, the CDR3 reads TGCGCCAGCAGCCAAGACGCACTAACCCAGTTCTTC.

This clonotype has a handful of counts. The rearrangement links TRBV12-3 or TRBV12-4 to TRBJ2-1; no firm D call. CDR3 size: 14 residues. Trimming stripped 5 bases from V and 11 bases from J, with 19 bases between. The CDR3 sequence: CASSPSDQPRKQFF. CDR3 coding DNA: TGTGCCAGCAGTCCAAGCGACCAGCCCAGGAAGCAGTTCTTC.

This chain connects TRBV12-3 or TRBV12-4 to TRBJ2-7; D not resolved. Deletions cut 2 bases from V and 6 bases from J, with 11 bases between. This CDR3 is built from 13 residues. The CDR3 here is CASSLRALSEQYF. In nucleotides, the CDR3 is TGTGCCAGCAGTTTACGGGCCCTCAGCGAGCAGTACTTC.

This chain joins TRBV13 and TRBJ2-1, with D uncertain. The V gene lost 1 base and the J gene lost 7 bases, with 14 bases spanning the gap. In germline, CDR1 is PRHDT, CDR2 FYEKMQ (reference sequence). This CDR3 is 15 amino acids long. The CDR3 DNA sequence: TGTGCCAGCAGCTTAGACGGACGGCCAGTTAATGAGCAGTTCTTC. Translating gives CASSLDGRPVNEQFF.

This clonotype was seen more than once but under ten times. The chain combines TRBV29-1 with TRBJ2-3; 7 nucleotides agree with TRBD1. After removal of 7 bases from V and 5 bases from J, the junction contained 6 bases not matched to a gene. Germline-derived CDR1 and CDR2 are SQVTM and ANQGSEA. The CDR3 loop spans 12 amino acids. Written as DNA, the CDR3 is TGCAGCGGGGGACAGCAATTAGATACGCAGTATTTT. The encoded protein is CSGGQQLDTQYF.

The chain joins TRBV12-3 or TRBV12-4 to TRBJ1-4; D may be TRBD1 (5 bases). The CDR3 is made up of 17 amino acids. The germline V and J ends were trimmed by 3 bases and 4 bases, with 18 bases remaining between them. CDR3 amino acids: CASSFGRNIGDNEKLFF. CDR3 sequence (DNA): TGTGCCAGCAGTTTCGGGCGGAATATAGGGGATAATGAAAAACTGTTTTTT.